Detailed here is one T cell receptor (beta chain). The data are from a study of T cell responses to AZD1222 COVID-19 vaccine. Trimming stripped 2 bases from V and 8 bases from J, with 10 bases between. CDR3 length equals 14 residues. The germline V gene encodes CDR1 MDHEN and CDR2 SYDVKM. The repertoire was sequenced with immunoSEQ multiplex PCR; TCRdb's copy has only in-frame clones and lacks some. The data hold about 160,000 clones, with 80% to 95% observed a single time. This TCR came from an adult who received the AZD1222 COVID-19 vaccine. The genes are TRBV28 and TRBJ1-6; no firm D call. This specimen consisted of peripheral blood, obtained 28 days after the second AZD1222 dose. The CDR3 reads CASSLQGWHSPLHF. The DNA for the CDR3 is TGTGCCAGCAGTTTACAAGGTTGGCATTCACCCCTCCACTTT.